Described below is a single T cell receptor beta chain sequence and its context. The antigen this receptor binds is unknown. The sample holds no much larger clone one base away, and base qualities are not on file. The sample comes from a study of shared T cell receptors in the human thymus listed by TCRdb under 2021. At the level of the whole study: The study examined how self-reactive, shared T-cell receptor alpha chains are generated in the human thymus.

Libraries were prepared through the immunoSEQ multiplex PCR assay. The table comes from immuneACCESS by way of TCRdb, which keeps in-frame sequences with V and J called. Part of the clones is missing from these tables; in studies checked, under half for an unresolved V gene and the rest for unknown reasons. The table for this sample lists 650,000 to 950,000 clones; approximately 85% of them were counted only once. The biggest ten clones account for more than 0.008% of the sample. The CDR1 and CDR2 encoded by the germline V gene (reference sequence) are LNHDA and SQIVND. From the cysteine through the phenylalanine, the CDR3 covers 15 amino acids. The CDR3 DNA has 45 bases and is translated from base 1. V ends up 6 bases short and J 3 bases short, with an unmatched junction base count of 7. These sequences were also reported in another study, on human thymus T cells. As the second paper documents: Donors were immunologically healthy infants undergoing open corrective cardiac surgery for congenital heart defects in Finland. Thymus tissue was obtained as surgical resects removed during corrective cardiac surgery. Usage of V and J gene segments appeared to be biased in both the thymic and the peripheral blood repertoires. Highly overlapping thymic TCR repertoires among unrelated individuals were reported in the related research. TCR alpha and beta repertoires from roughly eight infant thymus samples and a few related peripheral blood samples were characterized in the study. Donor ages ranged from about 7 to 250 days, and the cohort comprised five or six male and a couple of female infants. Thymocytes were released mechanically from tissue and stored at -70 °C as pellets of 10-30 million cells. A QIAsymphony instrument was used to extract genomic DNA from frozen cell pellets. Using the immunoSEQ multiplex PCR assay, the TCRB and TCRAD loci were amplified from a standardized quantity of quality-controlled genomic DNA. The amplicons spanned the V(D)J region and were long enough to cover the CDR3 and allow V and J genes to be identified. The commercial immunoSEQ service was used to sequence amplicons on an Illumina platform. Primer bias and sequencing errors were corrected as previously described, and TCRAD and TCRB were defined on the basis of the IMGT database. Analysis of the repertoires was done with immunoSEQ Analyzer 3.0 and VDJTools and included basic statistics, V/J segment usage, diversity estimates, rarefaction and pairwise overlap. To estimate diversity, the Chao1, ChaoE, Efron-Thisted, Shannon and inverse Simpson indices were applied, and diversity was also estimated on datasets down-sampled to the smallest sample. Repertoire overlap was assessed by strict matching of CDR3 nucleotide sequence, V gene and J gene, and clustering was done by Jaccard-based multidimensional scaling. Thymus samples yielded on average roughly 840,000 unique TCRB clonotypes, compared with roughly 80,000 from blood samples.

In this chain, TRBV19 is recombined with TRBJ2-3; the central 9 bases match TRBD2. The sequence derives from a girl under three years old with a congenital heart defect. Donor details come from another sample of the same person, matched by shared clones. The sample comprised thymocytes. Here the CDR3 is given as CASRKPGLATDTQYF. The bases read TGTGCCAGTAGAAAACCGGGACTAGCAACAGATACGCAGTATTTT.